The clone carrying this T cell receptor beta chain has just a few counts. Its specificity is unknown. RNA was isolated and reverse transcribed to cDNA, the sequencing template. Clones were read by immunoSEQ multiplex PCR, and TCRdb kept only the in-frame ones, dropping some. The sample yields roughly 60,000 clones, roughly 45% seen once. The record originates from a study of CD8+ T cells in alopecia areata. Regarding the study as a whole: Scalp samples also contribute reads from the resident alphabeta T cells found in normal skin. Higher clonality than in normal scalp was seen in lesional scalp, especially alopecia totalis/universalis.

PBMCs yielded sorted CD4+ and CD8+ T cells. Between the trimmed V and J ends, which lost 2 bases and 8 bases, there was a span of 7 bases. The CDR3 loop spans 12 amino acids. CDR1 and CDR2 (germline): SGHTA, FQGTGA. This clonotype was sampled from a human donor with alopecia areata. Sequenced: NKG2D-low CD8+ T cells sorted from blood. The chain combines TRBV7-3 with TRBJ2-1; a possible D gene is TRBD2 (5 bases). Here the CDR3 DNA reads TGTGCCAGCAGCTTAGGGAGCGATGAGCAGTTCTTC. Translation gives CASSLGSDEQFF.